This TCR beta chain is drawn from a study of response to subunit inactivated influenza vaccine. In TCRdb, the RT-PCR reads were re-called with MiXCR into one record per CDR3 protein. Of about 800,000 distinct CDR3 sequences listed, approximately 22% are singletons. Study-wide results and limits: It was suggested by the authors that few new T cells are recruited by each seasonal influenza vaccination.

The CDR3 consists of 14 residues. CDR1 is SGHTS and CDR2 is YDEGEE in the germline V gene. V was pared by 4 bases and J by 2 bases, with 7 bases between. Of note for this clonotype: Its antigen is undetermined.

The rearrangement links TRBV5-8 to TRBJ2-6; D is uncertain. The source of this sequence is a man aged 50-59 years who received an inactivated influenza vaccine. Here the sequenced sample was PBMCs from blood, taken 5 to 6 days after vaccination. The CDR3 DNA reads as TGTGCCAGCAGCACACCAGCTGGGGCCAACGTCCTGACTTTC. Residues: CASSTPAGANVLTF.